Listed here are 31 T cell receptor beta chains from one sample, sequenced in a study of blood T cell repertoires in COVID-19 (dated by TCRdb to 2020 to 2021). The method behind the library was the immunoSEQ multiplex PCR assay. TCRdb provides this immuneACCESS table in a form limited to in-frame rearrangements. Some clones are lacking; in checked studies, under half of them reflect an unresolved V gene, and why the rest are absent is not known. The sample records 240,000 or so clones, around 89% of which are singletons. 8% to 10% of the sample is held by the ten biggest clonotypes. Sequencing used PBMCs or T cells enriched from blood (not recorded which). Every receptor here comes from a man aged 35 to 55 who had recovered from COVID-19.

As for this clone: The sample has other DNA sequences that encode this CDR3 too. The chain combines TRBV24-1 with TRBJ2-3, with 9 bases identical to TRBD1. Germline CDR1 and CDR2: KGHDR and SFDVKD. This CDR3 is 15 amino acids long. V gave up 6 bases and J gave up 4 bases; unmatched junction bases: 7. This CDR3 reads CATSPGQGLADTQYF. As DNA, the CDR3 is TGTGCCACCAGTCCCGGACAGGGGTTGGCAGATACGCAGTATTTT.

The chain couples TRBV29-1 to TRBJ2-7, with 7 bases identical to TRBD2. The CDR3 contains 15 residues. The V gene's germline CDR1 is SQVTM and CDR2 ANQGSEA. The V and J ends lost 1 base and 3 bases, in that order; junction bases with no gene match: 9. CDR3 nucleotides: TGCAGCGTTGAAGCTCTCACTAGCGAATACTACGAGCAGTACTTC. This encodes CSVEALTSEYYEQYF.

V gene TRBV5-1 combines with J gene TRBJ2-7; tentative D call: TRBD2 (6 bases). The CDR3 spans 15 residues. Trimming removed 0 bases at V and 3 bases at J, with 13 bases between. Per germline, CDR1 SGHRS and CDR2 YFSETQ. As DNA, the CDR3 is TGCGCCAGCAGCTTGGTTGGGGGGTCCGACTACGAGCAGTACTTC. Amino acids: CASSLVGGSDYEQYF.

The genes are TRBV5-4 and TRBJ1-2; D is possibly TRBD1 (5 bases). Germline assignment: CDR1 SGHNT and CDR2 YYREEE (reference sequence). This CDR3 contains 15 residues. V gave up 0 bases and J gave up 8 bases, with 17 bases separating them. The CDR3 spells CASSLEISGVGGYTF. The CDR3 DNA follows: TGTGCCAGCAGCTTGGAAATTTCGGGGGTTGGAGGCTACACCTTC.

J is TRBJ2-5 and V is TRBV27; 14 positions match TRBD2. The germline gives CDR1 MNHEY, CDR2 SMNVEV (reference sequence). The CDR3 totals 17 residues. V lost 5 bases and J lost 2; bases outside the gene matches: 7. The CDR3 bases are TGTGCCAGCAGTCTAAGGACTAGCGGGGGGACTCAAGAGACCCAGTACTTC. Its translation: CASSLRTSGGTQETQYF.

Turning to this clone: This CDR3 is also generated by other DNA sequences in the sample. V is TRBV18 and J is TRBJ1-3; 11 bases align to TRBD1. With V trimmed by 0 bases and J by 7 bases, 2 bases remained unmatched. CDR1 is KGHSH and CDR2 is LQKENI in the germline V gene. The CDR3 spans 15 residues. This CDR3 is CASSPPGTGGNTIYF. The CDR3, as DNA: TGTGCCAGCTCACCACCGGGGACAGGGGGTAACACCATATATTTT.

The chain is built from TRBV7-2 and TRBJ2-3, with 9 nucleotides matching TRBD2. Germline V gene sequence: CDR1 SGHTA, CDR2 FQGNSA. This CDR3 has 16 amino acids. Germline trimming cut 1 base from V and 1 base from J; bases unmatched to any gene: 3. CDR3 sequence: CASSLVQREGTDTQYF. CDR3 in DNA: TGTGCCAGCAGCTTAGTGCAGCGGGAGGGCACAGATACGCAGTATTTT.

The chain has TRBV7-3 and TRBJ1-1, with no clear D. The CDR3 runs 13 residues. Deletions cut 5 bases from V and 5 bases from J, with 12 bases between. From germline, CDR1 is SGHTA and CDR2 FQGTGA. CDR3 nucleotide sequence: TGTGCCAGCAGCCCCTCCCCGGGAACTGAAGCTTTCTTT. Its translation: CASSPSPGTEAFF.

V and J are TRBV2 and TRBJ2-5, with 10 bases aligning to TRBD1. The trim removed 6 bases at V and 3 bases at J, leaving 4 bases unmatched. The germline CDR1 and CDR2 sequences are SNHLY and FYNNEI. The CDR3 is made up of 14 amino acids. CDR3 residues: CASRRQGAEETQYF. In nucleotides, the CDR3 is TGTGCCAGCAGAAGACAGGGGGCAGAAGAGACCCAGTACTTC.

The chain joins TRBV28 to TRBJ1-5, with TRBD1 identical over 9 bases. CDR1 and CDR2 from the germline V gene are MDHEN and SYDVKM. V shed 11 bases and J 0 bases; nucleotides not matched to a gene: 8. CDR3 length: 15 amino acids. CDR3 residues: CAEGDRAYSNQPQHF. The CDR3 nucleotides read TGTGCCGAAGGGGACAGGGCCTATAGCAATCAGCCCCAGCATTTT.

The gene calls are TRBV27 and TRBJ2-5; a possible D gene is TRBD2 (6 bases). Germline V lookup: CDR1 MNHEY, CDR2 SMNVEV (reference sequence). This CDR3 is 14 amino acids long. The V gene lost 5 bases and the J gene lost 5 bases, with 15 bases spanning the gap. Here the CDR3 DNA reads TGTGCCAGCAGTCCATCTGGTGCGGGGGAGACCCAGTACTTC. This translates into CASSPSGAGETQYF.

The chain links TRBV12-3 or TRBV12-4 to TRBJ2-7; D is unclear. This CDR3 is built from 12 residues. Trimming removed 3 bases at V and 3 bases at J, with 6 bases between. CDR3 in amino acids: CASSFGDYEQYF. CDR3 nucleotides: TGTGCCAGCAGTTTCGGAGACTACGAGCAGTACTTC.

The V call is TRBV2, the J call TRBJ1-5; 7 positions agree with TRBD1. Trimming at V came to 6 bases and at J to 5 bases, leaving 1 base not matched to a gene. Per the germline V gene, CDR1 is SNHLY and CDR2 is FYNNEI. The CDR3 extends over 12 amino acids. The CDR3 nucleotides read TGTGCCAGCAGAGGGGGCCATCAGCCCCAGCATTTT. It specifies CASRGGHQPQHF.

This chain uses TRBV28 with TRBJ1-1, with D unresolved. The CDR3 covers 11 residues. CDR1 and CDR2 from the germline V gene are MDHEN and SYDVKM. Trimming removed 10 bases at V and 8 bases at J, with 14 bases between. The CDR3, as DNA: TGTGCCACCAGCTTGGGCCCCGAAGCTTTCTTT. Its translation is CATSLGPEAFF.

The CDR3 region has the DNA TGTGCCAGCAGCCAGGGACAGACTTCCTACGAGCAGTACTTC. Its protein product is CASSQGQTSYEQYF. The V and J genes are TRBV21-1 and TRBJ2-7; TRBD1 was called by the table and not checked on the DNA. TRBV21-1 is a recognized pseudogene. The CDR3 runs 14 residues.

This clone was detected only a few times. The chain has TRBV9 and TRBJ2-2; D gene ambiguous. The germline gives CDR1 SGDLS, CDR2 YYNGEE. V was trimmed by 3 bases and J by 1 base, leaving 13 bases between them. This CDR3 has 16 amino acids. The CDR3 DNA reads as TGTGCCAGCAGCGCTTACCTCCGAGAGAACACCGGGGAGCTGTTTTTT. It yields the protein CASSAYLRENTGELFF.

The chain couples TRBV9 to TRBJ2-1, with D perhaps matching TRBD2 (6 bases). Germline V CDR1 and CDR2: SGDLS, YYNGEE. The V and J ends lost 3 bases and 15 bases respectively, with 19 bases between them. The CDR3 length is 13 residues. CDR3 sequence (DNA): TGTGCCAGCAGCGACCGACTAGGAGGGTTAGTGTTCTTC. This translates into CASSDRLGGLVFF.

The chain has TRBV7-3 and TRBJ2-1; D not resolved. Germline lookup yields CDR1 SGHTA and CDR2 FQGTGA. This CDR3 is 13 amino acids long. The ends were cut back, 3 bases at V and 4 bases at J, with 7 bases in the middle. CDR3 sequence reads: CASSLGPYNEQFF. The DNA for the CDR3 is TGTGCCAGCAGCTTGGGCCCGTACAATGAGCAGTTCTTC.

The chain carries TRBV18 and TRBJ2-3, with a weak D call TRBD1 (5 bases). V lost 1 base, J lost 0 bases, and 11 bases lay in between. Looked up from germline, CDR1 is KGHSH and CDR2 is LQKENI. CDR3 length: 16 residues. This CDR3 reads CASSPRGRRSTDTQYF. The CDR3 nucleotides are TGTGCCAGCTCACCACGGGGCAGGCGAAGCACAGATACGCAGTATTTT. The variable domain in full, with the rest retrieved from reference TRBV18 and TRBJ2-3, is NAGVMQNPRHLVRRRGQEARLRCSPMKGHSHVYWYRQLPEEGLKFMVYLQKENIIDESGMPKERFSAEFPKEGPSILRIQQVVRGDSAAYFCASSPRGRRSTDTQYFGPGTRLTVL.

The CDR3 sequence: CSALPGQGYEQYF. The DNA of the CDR3 is TGCAGCGCATTACCGGGACAGGGCTACGAGCAGTACTTC. The rearrangement uses TRBV29-1 and TRBJ2-7; 9 bases map to TRBD1. Losses at the gene ends were 7 bases for V and 3 bases for J; bases not matched to a gene: 7. The CDR3 consists of 13 residues. CDR1 and CDR2 from the germline V gene are SQVTM and ANQGSEA.

This clone turned up a few times. The chain combines TRBV27 with TRBJ2-6, with D possibly matching TRBD1 (6 bases). The CDR3 totals 15 residues. Germline V gene lookup returns CDR1 MNHEY and CDR2 SMNVEV (reference sequence). Trimming shortened V by 6 bases and J by 4 bases, and 13 bases separated the two germline ends. The CDR3 is CASRHRETGANVLTF. The CDR3 DNA follows: TGTGCCAGCAGACACAGGGAAACGGGGGCCAACGTCCTGACTTTC. The full variable domain, completed using reference TRBV27 and TRBJ2-6, is EAQVTQNPRYLITVTGKKLTVTCSQNMNHEYMSWYRQDPGLGLRQIYYSMNVEVTDKGDVPEGYKVSRKEKRNFPLILESPSPNQTSLYFCASRHRETGANVLTFGAGSRLTVL.

The rearrangement joins TRBV4-2 to TRBJ2-1; TRBD2 matches 16 bases. Germline values: CDR1 LGHNA, CDR2 YNFKEQ. The length of the CDR3 is 15 residues. With 3 bases clipped from V and 10 bases from J, the junction kept 3 bases outside the gene matches. CDR3 nucleotides: TGTGCCAGCAGCCAGGAGGGACTAGCGGGGGGGGAGCAGTTCTTC. Amino acid sequence: CASSQEGLAGGEQFF.

The chain is built from TRBV15 and TRBJ2-7; 7 nucleotides line up with TRBD1. The CDR3 totals 15 residues. The germline V gene has CDR1 LNHNV and CDR2 YYDKDF (reference sequence). Unmatched junction bases numbered 5, after V lost 0 bases and J lost 3 bases. The CDR3 DNA sequence: TGTGCCACCAGCAGAGAAGGGACAGTCGGCTACGAGCAGTACTTC. It translates to CATSREGTVGYEQYF. Supplemented by reference TRBV15 and TRBJ2-7, the full variable domain reads DAMVIQNPRYQVTQFGKPVTLSCSQTLNHNVMYWYQQKSSQAPKLLFHYYDKDFNNEADTPDNFQSRRPNTSFCFLDIRSPGLGDTAMYLCATSREGTVGYEQYFGPGTRLTVT.

The chain recombines TRBV18 with TRBJ2-3, with D hard to call. The CDR3 covers 16 residues. Germline CDR1 is KGHSH and CDR2 is LQKENI. The ends were cut back, 4 bases at V and 3 bases at J, with 17 bases in the middle. Here the CDR3 DNA reads TGTGCCAGCTCACTAGGATCTCCAGCTAGTACAGATACGCAGTATTTT. Its protein is CASSLGSPASTDTQYF.

V and J are TRBV27 and TRBJ2-2, with D tentatively TRBD1 (6 bases). CDR1 and CDR2 from the germline V gene are MNHEY and SMNVEV (reference sequence). The V gene lost 5 bases and the J gene lost 0 bases, with 13 bases spanning the gap. CDR3 length equals 16 residues. The CDR3 nucleotides read TGTGCCAGCAGTGAACAGGGAATCCCGAACACCGGGGAGCTGTTTTTT. This gives the protein CASSEQGIPNTGELFF.

This chain uses TRBV7-2 with TRBJ1-2, with 8 bases that match TRBD1. This CDR3 contains 16 residues. V shed 0 bases and J 3 bases; nucleotides not matched to a gene: 6. Germline V gives CDR1 SGHTA, CDR2 FQGNSA. The CDR3 coding sequence is TGTGCCAGCAGCTTAGCCCGGACAGGGTTCGACTATGGCTACACCTTC. Translation: CASSLARTGFDYGYTF.

The chain carries TRBV5-1 and TRBJ2-1; 8 positions match TRBD2. CDR1 is SGHRS and CDR2 is YFSETQ in the germline V gene. This CDR3 comprises 14 residues. The V and J ends lost 7 bases and 5 bases, in that order; junction bases with no gene match: 8. CDR3 nucleotide sequence: TGCGCCAGCTCCCCAACTAGCGGTAACAATGAGCAGTTCTTC. Translation gives CASSPTSGNNEQFF.

V and J are TRBV9 and TRBJ1-3; 8 nucleotides line up with TRBD1. Looked up from germline, CDR1 is SGDLS and CDR2 is YYNGEE. J was trimmed by 1 base and V by 4 bases; bases with no gene match: 10. The length of the CDR3 is 17 residues. The CDR3 coding sequence is TGTGCCAGCAGCTCCCACCCAGGGGGCGCGTCTGGAAACACCATATATTTT. Residues: CASSSHPGGASGNTIYF.

The chain employs TRBV7-9 and TRBJ1-3, with 11 bases matching TRBD1. Germline CDR1 reads SEHNR; CDR2 reads FQNEAQ (reference sequence). Trimming took 2 bases from V and 0 from J; bases not matched to a gene: 9. This CDR3 is 19 amino acids long. CDR3 amino acids: CASSLSRFGTGGSGNTIYF. CDR3 sequence (DNA): TGTGCCAGCAGCTTATCTCGCTTCGGGACAGGGGGCTCTGGAAACACCATATATTTT.

This sequence joins TRBV4-1 and TRBJ2-5, with a tentative D call TRBD1 (5 bases). Per germline, CDR1 MGHRA and CDR2 YSYEKL. The CDR3 loop spans 15 amino acids. Trimming left V 0 bases short and J 4 bases short, with 12 bases between. The CDR3 coding sequence is TGCGCCAGCAGCCAAGATCACGTAGGGGTAGAGACCCAGTACTTC. Its translation: CASSQDHVGVETQYF.

This clone came up a few times. The genes are TRBV5-4 and TRBJ2-5; no clear D gene. V was shortened by 4 bases and J by 5 bases, with 9 bases between the two germline ends. The germline V gene encodes CDR1 SGHNT and CDR2 YYREEE (reference sequence). The CDR3 covers 12 residues. CDR3 region: CASSQIGETQYF. In DNA, the CDR3 is TGTGCCAGCAGCCAGATTGGTGAGACCCAGTACTTC.